This TCR beta chain was sequenced in a study of regulatory T cells in long-lasting Graves disease. According to the study, TCR beta libraries were built with iRepertoire HTBI primers and CDR3-region Arm-PCR. TCRdb ran MiXCR on the multiplex PCR reads and lists one entry per CDR3 protein. The sample has about 660,000 distinct CDR3 sequences, 25% to 30% seen once. Germline V gene sequence: CDR1 MNHNS, CDR2 SASEGT. There are 14 residues in the CDR3. Trimming cost V 7 bases and J 2 bases; bases outside gene matches: 2. About this clonotype itself: Its antigen is unknown.

Study-level points and caveats: Under persistent disease, TRBV28, TRBJ1-2 and TRBJ2-5 were used preferentially.

Time point described: persistent/refractory GD, antithyroid drugs over 5 years with positive TRAb. RNA isolated from PBMCs was used to make the TCR library. The chain is built from TRBV6-1 and TRBJ2-3; 11 positions match TRBD2. The TCR was taken from a female donor with Graves disease. The sequencing here drew on peripheral blood mononuclear cells (PBMCs), taken when the disease was refractory, from a patient treated with antithyroid drugs. The CDR3 here is CASKTSGDTDTQYF. CDR3 bases: TGTGCCAGCAAGACTAGCGGGGACACAGATACGCAGTATTTT.